Listed below are T cell receptor beta chains from one sample, sequenced in a study of T cell repertoires in cytomegalovirus infection. TCRdb used MiXCR to reprocess the reads, holding one entry per CDR3 protein. Of 680,000 or so distinct CDR3 sequences in the sample, roughly a third were seen once. Sequencing was done on a sample of PBMCs. The receptors here all came from a human donor in good health (CMV status not recorded). Some clones in this sample may be carry-over from other donors' samples. Both conserved end residues are part of each CDR3. The order of the fields is V gene, D gene, clone size, J gene, CDR3 protein, CDR3 DNA. D genes are given only for firm matches. A clone size is listed for some rows: how often the clone was seen (once, few, many), or a class if it is expanded.

>TRBV10-3|TRBD2|few|TRBJ2-5
CATFGTLASGGEETQYF
TGTGCCACCTTCGGGACCCTAGCCAGCGGGGGAGAAGAGACCCAGTACTTC
>TRBV29-1|NA|NA|TRBJ1-2
CSVSVQEGTGYTF
TGCAGCGTTAGTGTTCAGGAAGGTACTGGCTACACCTTC
>TRBV5-8|TRBD2|many|TRBJ2-3
CASSPWKTSGSDTQYF
TGTGCCAGCAGCCCTTGGAAGACTAGCGGGTCAGATACGCAGTATTTT
>TRBV5-5|NA|few|TRBJ1-3
CASSDSRGSGNTIYF
TGTGCCAGCAGCGACAGCAGGGGCTCTGGAAACACCATATATTTT
>TRBV19|NA|NA|TRBJ1-5
CASSTPGKLNQPQHF
TGTGCCAGTAGTACTCCCGGGAAATTAAATCAGCCCCAGCATTTT
>TRBV7-6|TRBD1|NA|TRBJ2-5
CASSSDRAETHYF
TGTGCCAGCAGCTCGGACAGGGCAGAGACCCATTACTTC
>TRBV7-9|TRBD2|once|TRBJ2-7
CASSSQPGLAGGHEQYF
TGTGCCAGCAGCTCTCAACCTGGACTAGCGGGAGGGCACGAGCAGTACTTC
>TRBV7-8|NA|many|TRBJ2-3
CASSLARADTQYF
TGTGCCAGCAGCTTAGCGCGGGCAGATACGCAGTATTTT
>TRBV29-1|NA|few|TRBJ2-1
CSARRRDRGDEQFF
TGCAGCGCTCGCCGCCGAGACAGAGGCGATGAGCAGTTCTTC
>TRBV10-3|NA|NA|TRBJ1-4
CAISASGTMTEKLFF
TGTGCCATCAGTGCCTCCGGGACAATGACTGAAAAACTGTTTTTT
>TRBV29-1|NA|NA|TRBJ1-4
CSVDSGEKLFF
TGCAGCGTTGACTCCGGGGAAAAACTGTTTTTT
>TRBV7-8|TRBD1|many|TRBJ1-3
CASSSSGTGGNTIYF
TGTGCCAGCAGCTCATCCGGGACAGGTGGAAACACCATATATTTT
>TRBV7-9|NA|few|TRBJ1-1
CASSLRAGQTEAFF
TGTGCCAGCAGCTTAAGGGCAGGGCAGACTGAAGCTTTCTTT
>TRBV20-1|NA|few|TRBJ2-3
CSASSRLTGTDTQYF
TGCAGTGCTAGTTCGCGACTTACGGGCACAGATACGCAGTATTTT
>TRBV28|NA|few|TRBJ2-3
CASRITSTRDTQYF
TGTGCCAGCAGGATTACTAGTACTAGAGATACGCAGTATTTT
>TRBV19|NA|NA|TRBJ2-2
CASSITSWQGNTGELFF
TGTGCCAGTAGTATCACTTCTTGGCAGGGCAACACCGGGGAGCTGTTTTTT
>TRBV5-1|NA|few|TRBJ1-6
CASSLEVQGNNSPLHF
TGCGCCAGCAGCTTGGAAGTTCAGGGGAATAATTCACCCCTCCACTTT
>TRBV4-1|NA|few|TRBJ2-2
CASSHGNTGELFF
TGCGCCAGCAGCCATGGAAACACCGGGGAGCTGTTTTTT
>TRBV4-1|TRBD2|NA|TRBJ2-7
CASSQGTRLGEQYF
TGCGCCAGCAGCCAGGGGACTAGATTGGGTGAGCAGTACTTC
>TRBV4-1|NA|NA|TRBJ2-7
CASSQRDGNYEQYF
TGCGCCAGCAGCCAACGGGACGGAAACTACGAGCAGTACTTC
>TRBV7-8|TRBD2|many|TRBJ2-5
CASSPTLAGGVQETQYF
TGTGCCAGCAGCCCCACCCTAGCGGGGGGTGTCCAAGAGACCCAGTACTTC
>TRBV11-2|NA|many|TRBJ2-5
CASSLDGRPSQETQYF
TGTGCCAGCAGCTTAGATGGGAGGCCATCTCAAGAGACCCAGTACTTC
>TRBV19|TRBD1|NA|TRBJ1-4
CASRRGQISVATNEKLFF
TGTGCCAGTAGGCGGGGACAGATATCCGTGGCAACTAATGAAAAACTGTTTTTT
>TRBV10-3|NA|few|TRBJ1-1
CAISEPGGHTEAFF
TGTGCCATCAGTGAGCCTGGGGGGCACACTGAAGCTTTCTTT
>TRBV7-2|NA|many|TRBJ2-3
CASSYPLSSGDTQYF
TGTGCCAGCAGCTACCCCCTTTCGTCCGGGGATACGCAGTATTTT
>TRBV15|NA|NA|TRBJ2-7
CATSGGISYEQYF
TGTGCCACCAGCGGCGGGATAAGTTACGAGCAGTACTTC
>TRBV5-1|NA|NA|TRBJ1-2
CASSATENYGYTF
TGCGCCAGCAGCGCCACAGAAAACTATGGCTACACCTTC
>TRBV6-6|NA|NA|TRBJ2-6
CASSLWTASSAANVLTF
TGTGCCAGCAGTCTCTGGACAGCAAGCTCTGCGGCCAACGTCCTGACTTTC
>TRBV28|NA|few|TRBJ2-6
CASSTGSFSGANVLTF
TGTGCCAGCAGTACCGGGAGTTTCTCTGGGGCCAACGTCCTGACTTTC
>TRBV7-4|NA|NA|TRBJ1-5
CASSLGAGSGYQPQHF
TGTGCCAGCAGCTTAGGTGCGGGGAGTGGGTATCAGCCCCAGCATTTT
>TRBV24-1|NA|NA|TRBJ1-2
CATRGDYGYTF
TGTGCCACCAGGGGTGACTATGGCTACACCTTC
>TRBV19|NA|once|TRBJ2-7
CASGLREEQYF
TGTGCCAGTGGCCTGAGGGAAGAGCAGTACTTC
>TRBV14|NA|NA|TRBJ2-7
CASSPYPNEQYF
TGTGCCAGCAGCCCCTACCCGAACGAGCAGTACTTC
>TRBV27|NA|few|TRBJ1-2
CASRPQGANYGYTF
TGTGCCAGCAGGCCGCAGGGAGCTAACTATGGCTACACCTTC
>TRBV24-1|NA|NA|TRBJ1-1
CATSDPLGHTEAFF
TGTGCCACCAGTGACCCTCTGGGGCACACTGAAGCTTTCTTT
>TRBV11-2|NA|NA|TRBJ2-5
CASSKRSRDRRLGGQETQYF
TGTGCCAGCAGCAAAAGGTCCCGGGACAGAAGGTTGGGGGGCCAAGAGACCCAGTACTTC
>TRBV27|NA|NA|TRBJ2-3
CASSLRGSGTDTQYF
TGTGCCAGCAGTTTAAGGGGGAGTGGCACAGATACGCAGTATTTT
>TRBV19|NA|NA|TRBJ2-6
CASTGALSSGANVLTF
TGTGCCAGTACCGGGGCCCTCTCCTCTGGGGCCAACGTCCTGACTTTC
>TRBV6-5|TRBD2|NA|TRBJ2-5
CASSYSRLAGDPYQETQYF
TGTGCCAGCAGTTACTCCAGACTAGCGGGGGACCCGTACCAAGAGACCCAGTACTTC
>TRBV7-2|NA|many|TRBJ2-3
CASSLARNTQYF
TGTGCCAGCAGCTTAGCGCGGAATACGCAGTATTTT
>TRBV19|TRBD1|NA|TRBJ1-6
CASSAGQANSPLHF
TGTGCCAGTAGTGCGGGACAGGCCAATTCACCCCTCCACTTT
>TRBV6-5|NA|many|TRBJ2-7
CASSNYREGGEQYF
TGTGCCAGCAGTAACTACAGGGAAGGCGGCGAGCAGTACTTC
>TRBV19|NA|few|TRBJ1-3
CASTLGQPTGNTIYF
TGTGCCAGTACCCTAGGGCAACCAACTGGAAACACCATATATTTT
>TRBV19|NA|NA|TRBJ2-4
CASSLGARQDIQYF
TGTGCCAGTAGTTTAGGGGCCCGACAAGACATTCAGTACTTC
>TRBV28|TRBD1|NA|TRBJ1-6
CASRRQQGAYNSPLHF
TGTGCCAGCAGACGCCAGCAGGGGGCTTATAATTCACCCCTCCACTTT
>TRBV19|NA|few|TRBJ2-5
CASSTNGGLAQYF
TGTGCCAGTAGTACGAACGGTGGGTTGGCCCAGTACTTC
>TRBV2|NA|NA|TRBJ1-1
CASRGSYTEAFF
TGTGCCAGCAGGGGCAGTTACACTGAAGCTTTCTTT
>TRBV28|NA|few|TRBJ1-1
CASSFFLGREAFF
TGTGCCAGCAGTTTCTTCCTGGGACGGGAAGCTTTCTTT
>TRBV6-1|NA|NA|TRBJ1-2
CASRQGYSGYTF
TGTGCCAGCAGGCAGGGATATAGTGGCTACACCTTC
>TRBV9|NA|NA|TRBJ1-2
CASSVGTQGNRYGYTF
TGTGCCAGCAGCGTGGGGACCCAGGGGAACCGCTATGGCTACACCTTC
>TRBV5-1|TRBD1|NA|TRBJ1-5
CASRAGTGENQPQHF
TGCGCCAGTCGCGCCGGGACAGGGGAGAATCAGCCCCAGCATTTT
>TRBV5-6|NA|few|TRBJ1-4
CASSFGARGGNEKLFF
TGTGCCAGCAGCTTCGGGGCCAGAGGGGGTAATGAAAAACTGTTTTTT
>TRBV2|NA|NA|TRBJ2-2
CASAGAVPGELFF
TGTGCCAGCGCTGGGGCAGTCCCCGGGGAGCTGTTTTTT
>TRBV19|NA|NA|TRBJ1-5
CANPRRCNQPQHF
TGTGCCAACCCCCGGCGGTGTAATCAGCCCCAGCATTTT
>TRBV20-1|NA|few|TRBJ2-1
CSSPSPTANEQFF
TGCAGCTCCCCATCCCCGACCGCTAATGAGCAGTTCTTC
>TRBV5-8|NA|NA|TRBJ1-1
CASSLYSSGVTEAFF
TGTGCCAGCAGCTTGTATTCATCCGGGGTCACTGAAGCTTTCTTT
>TRBV20-1|TRBD2|few|TRBJ2-1
CSARTSVYNEQFF
TGCAGTGCTAGGACTAGCGTCTACAATGAGCAGTTCTTC
>TRBV11-2|NA|few|TRBJ2-3
CASSNPGGTSTDTQYF
TGTGCCAGCAGCAATCCCGGCGGGACTAGCACAGATACGCAGTATTTT